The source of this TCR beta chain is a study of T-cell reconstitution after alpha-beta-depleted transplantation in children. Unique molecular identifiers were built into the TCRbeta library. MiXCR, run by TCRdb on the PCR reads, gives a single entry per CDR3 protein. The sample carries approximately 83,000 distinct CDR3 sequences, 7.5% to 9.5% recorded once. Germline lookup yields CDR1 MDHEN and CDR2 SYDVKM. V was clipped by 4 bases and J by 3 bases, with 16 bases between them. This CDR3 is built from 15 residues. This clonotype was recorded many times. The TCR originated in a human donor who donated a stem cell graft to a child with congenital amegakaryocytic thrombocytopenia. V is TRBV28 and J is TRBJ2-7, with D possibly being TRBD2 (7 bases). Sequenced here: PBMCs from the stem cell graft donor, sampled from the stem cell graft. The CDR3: CASSSASGGNYEQYF. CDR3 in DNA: TGTGCCAGCAGTTCAGCGTCGGGGGGCAACTACGAGCAGTACTTC.